The 27 T cell receptor beta chains presented below share a single source sample, sequenced in a study of blood T cell repertoires in COVID-19. Only in-frame clones appear in the TCRdb table, and some are missing; sequencing was by immunoSEQ multiplex PCR. The table shows nearly 110,000 clones, with more than 80% occurring only once. Sequences were obtained from peripheral blood. These receptors originate from a woman aged 55-75 years with acute or convalescent COVID-19.

CDR3 residues: CASSQDSFRGQGFNNEQFF. The CDR3, as DNA: TGTGCCAGCAGCCAAGATAGCTTTCGGGGACAGGGTTTCAACAATGAGCAGTTCTTC. V and J are TRBV4-2 and TRBJ2-1; 9 bases map to TRBD1. Germline-derived CDR1 and CDR2 are LGHNA and YNFKEQ. V lost 0 bases, J lost 5 bases, and 14 bases stayed unmatched. The CDR3 is 19 amino acids.

The rearrangement links TRBV3-1 (or the pseudogene TRBV3-2) to TRBJ2-7, with 14 bases lining up with TRBD2. The germline CDR1 and CDR2 sequences are LGHDT and YNNKEL (reference sequence). J gave up 5 bases and V 3 bases, and 9 bases lay outside the gene matches. This CDR3 spans 17 amino acids. The CDR3: CASSQPGLAGGKDEQYF. The CDR3 coding sequence is TGTGCCAGCAGCCAGCCTGGACTAGCGGGGGGCAAAGACGAGCAGTACTTC.

The chain couples TRBV5-5 to TRBJ1-5; D is uncertain. The germline CDR1 and CDR2 sequences are SGHKS and YYEKEE (reference sequence). The CDR3 length is 14 residues. V dropped 0 bases and J dropped 0 bases, with 4 bases sitting between them. CDR3 bases: TGTGCCAGCAGCTTGGACATTAGCAATCAGCCCCAGCATTTT. Residues: CASSLDISNQPQHF.

The DNA for the CDR3 is TGCGCCAGCAGCCCCCCGCTAGCGGGAACTACCGGGGAGCTGTTTTTT. It yields the protein CASSPPLAGTTGELFF. The chain recombines TRBV5-1 with TRBJ2-2; 9 bases are shared with TRBD2. CDR1 is SGHRS and CDR2 is YFSETQ in the germline V gene. The ends lost 4 bases at V and 5 bases at J; junction bases unmatched: 9. The CDR3 has 16 residues.

This rearrangement joins TRBV3-1 (or the pseudogene TRBV3-2) to TRBJ1-6; no reliable D call. Trimming removed 2 bases from V and 9 bases from J, with 11 bases in between. In germline, CDR1 is LGHDT, CDR2 YNNKEL (reference sequence). The CDR3 length is 14 residues. DNA of the CDR3: TGTGCCAGCAGCCAAACTATGGGGAGTTCACCCCTCCACTTT. Translating gives CASSQTMGSSPLHF.

The chain combines TRBV6-4 with TRBJ2-1, with 8 bases lining up with TRBD2. The germline V gene encodes CDR1 MRHNA and CDR2 SNTAGT. V shed 5 bases and J 7 bases; nucleotides not matched to a gene: 7. This CDR3 is 14 amino acids long. Written as DNA, the CDR3 is TGTGCCAGCAGTACCCGGGGGGGCTCGAATGAGCAGTTCTTC. Protein product: CASSTRGGSNEQFF.

Only one count was recorded for this clone. The rearrangement uses TRBV24-1 and TRBJ1-1; a weak D match, TRBD1 (6 bases). V dropped 9 bases and J dropped 1 base, with 14 bases sitting between them. The CDR3 runs to 14 residues. Germline V gives CDR1 KGHDR, CDR2 SFDVKD. The CDR3 nucleotides are TGTGCCACCTTAGAGGGGGAAGGGAACACTGAAGCTTTCTTT. The encoded protein is CATLEGEGNTEAFF.

The rearrangement joins TRBV6-6 to TRBJ1-5; 9 bases fit TRBD1. This CDR3 spans 18 amino acids. CDR1 is MNHNY and CDR2 is SVGAGI in the germline V gene (reference sequence). The V gene end was trimmed by 5 bases and the J gene end by 0 bases; junction bases not matched to a gene: 11. The CDR3 protein is CASSPLWDRVYSNQPQHF. Here the CDR3 DNA reads TGTGCCAGCAGTCCCCTGTGGGACAGGGTCTATAGCAATCAGCCCCAGCATTTT.

This chain connects TRBV6-2 or TRBV6-3 to TRBJ1-2; D is undetermined. V was pared by 5 bases and J by 2 bases, with 15 bases between. Germline values: CDR1 MNHEY, CDR2 SVGEGT. The CDR3 has 15 amino acids. The CDR3 spells CASSGSAEQNYGYTF. The CDR3 coding sequence is TGTGCCAGCAGTGGTTCGGCTGAACAGAACTATGGCTACACCTTC.

V is TRBV19 and J is TRBJ2-7; TRBD1 matches at 8 bases. CDR3 length: 13 amino acids. With 10 bases clipped from V and 1 base from J, the junction kept 6 bases outside the gene matches. The V gene's germline CDR1 is LNHDA and CDR2 SQIVND (reference sequence). CDR3 in amino acids: CATKDRASYEQYF. The CDR3 DNA reads TGTGCCACCAAGGACAGGGCTTCCTACGAGCAGTACTTC. The complete variable domain, with remaining parts taken from reference TRBV19 and TRBJ2-7, reads DGGITQSPKYLFRKEGQNVTLSCEQNLNHDAMYWYRQDPGQGLRLIYYSQIVNDFQKGDIAEGYSVSREKKESFPLTVTSAQKNPTAFYLCATKDRASYEQYFGPGTRLTVT.

V gene TRBV20-1 combines with J gene TRBJ1-2; 10 bases align to TRBD1. Per germline, CDR1 DFQATT and CDR2 SNEGSKA (reference sequence). This CDR3 contains 13 residues. With 4 bases clipped from V and 8 bases from J, the junction kept 7 bases outside the gene matches. The CDR3 protein is CSATDRGLWGYTF. DNA of the CDR3: TGCAGTGCTACTGACAGGGGGCTATGGGGCTACACCTTC.

The chain couples TRBV19 to TRBJ2-2, with TRBD1 matching over 9 bases. The CDR3 runs 16 residues. From germline, CDR1 is LNHDA and CDR2 SQIVND (reference sequence). After removal of 6 bases from V and 3 bases from J, the junction contained 8 bases not matched to a gene. The CDR3 reads CASSLDRGADTGELFF. DNA of the CDR3: TGTGCCAGTAGCCTTGACAGGGGGGCGGACACCGGGGAGCTGTTTTTT. Combining the CDR3 with reference TRBV19 and TRBJ2-2 gives the whole variable domain DGGITQSPKYLFRKEGQNVTLSCEQNLNHDAMYWYRQDPGQGLRLIYYSQIVNDFQKGDIAEGYSVSREKKESFPLTVTSAQKNPTAFYLCASSLDRGADTGELFFGEGSRLTVL.

The chain joins TRBV5-6 to TRBJ1-4, with D possibly being TRBD1 (5 bases). The CDR3 totals 18 residues. V gave up 4 bases and J gave up 2 bases, with 21 bases separating them. CDR1 is SGHDT and CDR2 is YYEEEE in the germline V gene. The CDR3 sequence: CASSQILQQAPTNEKLFF. The CDR3, as DNA: TGTGCCAGCAGCCAGATACTACAACAGGCTCCTACTAATGAAAAACTGTTTTTT.

The rearrangement joins TRBV6-5 to TRBJ1-4, with D maybe TRBD1 (5 bases). The CDR3 runs 15 residues. The V end lost 0 bases, the J end lost 6 bases, and 11 bases lay between the germline ends. Germline V gene sequence: CDR1 MNHEY, CDR2 SVGAGI. The CDR3 DNA reads as TGTGCCAGCAGTTACTCGGGGCTTAGGGATGAAAAACTGTTTTTT. This encodes CASSYSGLRDEKLFF.

This chain connects TRBV28 to TRBJ2-7; 12 bases align to TRBD2. The CDR3 spans 16 residues. The germline CDR1 and CDR2 sequences are MDHEN and SYDVKM. J lost 4 bases, V lost 5 bases, and 9 bases had no gene match. This CDR3 is CASSGPTSGSWYEQYF. The CDR3 DNA follows: TGTGCCAGCAGTGGCCCGACTAGCGGGAGCTGGTACGAGCAGTACTTC.

V usage is TRBV27 and J usage is TRBJ2-3, with 12 positions matching TRBD1. With V trimmed by 8 bases and J by 5 bases, 5 bases remained unmatched. The CDR3 totals 14 residues. Germline loops: CDR1 MNHEY, CDR2 SMNVEV (reference sequence). CDR3 coding DNA: TGTGCCAGCGGCCGGGACAGGGGGCAAGATACGCAGTATTTT. Its translation is CASGRDRGQDTQYF.

In this sample, this clone turned up once. The chain couples TRBV12-3 or TRBV12-4 to TRBJ2-7; 8 bases map to TRBD2. The CDR3 is 12 residues long. The V segment lost 7 bases and the J segment 8 bases; nucleotides outside the gene matches: 7. The CDR3 DNA is TGTGCCAGCACCCGGGAGGGGGGGCAGCAGTACTTC. It is translated as CASTREGGQQYF.

The V gene is TRBV5-1, the J gene TRBJ1-2, with 7 nucleotides matching TRBD1. CDR1 and CDR2 (germline): SGHRS, YFSETQ. Trimming removed 5 bases from V and 6 bases from J; junction bases left unmatched: 10. CDR3 size: 14 residues. CDR3 region: CASSTGERIHGYTF. As DNA, the CDR3 is TGCGCCAGCAGTACAGGGGAAAGGATACATGGCTACACCTTC.

This chain connects TRBV7-2 to TRBJ2-2, with D possibly being TRBD1 (5 bases). Deletions cut 3 bases from V and 6 bases from J, with 11 bases between. Germline loops: CDR1 SGHTA, CDR2 FQGNSA. The CDR3 is 14 amino acids. CDR3 protein: CASSFTREAGELFF. The CDR3 DNA sequence: TGTGCCAGCAGCTTTACCAGGGAAGCCGGGGAGCTGTTTTTT.

The gene calls are TRBV19 and TRBJ1-4; D uncertain. V was cut by 3 bases and J by 6 bases, with 14 bases left in between. Germline V gives CDR1 LNHDA, CDR2 SQIVND (reference sequence). The CDR3 extends over 15 amino acids. In DNA, the CDR3 is TGTGCCAGTAGTATTTCCCAGGCCTTGGATGAAAAACTGTTTTTT. Its translation is CASSISQALDEKLFF.

This rearrangement joins TRBV2 to TRBJ1-5; no reliable D call. Germline values: CDR1 SNHLY, CDR2 FYNNEI. The CDR3 length is 13 residues. V lost 7 bases, J lost 0 bases, and 7 bases lay in between. The CDR3 loop reads CASMRNSNQPQHF. The CDR3 DNA is TGTGCCAGCATGAGGAATAGCAATCAGCCCCAGCATTTT.

The chain links TRBV18 to TRBJ2-3; TRBD2 aligns across 11 bases. This CDR3 region has 17 residues. With V trimmed by 3 bases and J by 2 bases, 7 bases remained unmatched. CDR1 KGHSH and CDR2 LQKENI come from the germline V gene. The CDR3 DNA follows: TGTGCCAGCTCACCCCAGGGGACTAGCGGTTTCACAGATACGCAGTATTTT. Protein product: CASSPQGTSGFTDTQYF.

CDR3 nucleotide sequence: TGTGCCAGCAGCGTAGGCGGGAGGAACTACAATGAGCAGTTCTTC. Translated, it gives CASSVGGRNYNEQFF. V and J are TRBV9 and TRBJ2-1; 8 nucleotides match TRBD2. The CDR3 covers 15 residues. The germline gives CDR1 SGDLS, CDR2 YYNGEE. Trimming took 0 bases from V and 3 from J; bases not matched to a gene: 2.

The chain employs TRBV7-3 and TRBJ2-2; 8 positions match TRBD2. Per germline, CDR1 SGHTA and CDR2 FQGTGA. This CDR3 is 16 amino acids long. Losses at the gene ends were 5 bases for V and 1 base for J; bases not matched to a gene: 6. CDR3 coding DNA: TGTGCCAGCAGCCCCCAGAGCGGGGGGAACACCGGGGAGCTGTTTTTT. Protein sequence: CASSPQSGGNTGELFF. The whole variable domain, remainder taken from reference TRBV7-3 and TRBJ2-2, is GAGVSQTPSNKVTEKGKYVELRCDPISGHTALYWYRQSLGQGPEFLIYFQGTGAADDSGLPNDRFFAVRPEGSVSTLKIQRTERGDSAVYLCASSPQSGGNTGELFFGEGSRLTVL.

This clone was counted a few times. The gene calls are TRBV5-4 and TRBJ2-7, with D possibly TRBD1 on 6 matching bases. The CDR3 extends over 13 amino acids. The germline V gene has CDR1 SGHNT and CDR2 YYREEE (reference sequence). V was shortened by 4 bases and J by 6 bases, with 14 bases between the two germline ends. The CDR3 protein is CASSAQGLGEQYF. CDR3 bases: TGTGCCAGCAGCGCTCAGGGGTTAGGCGAGCAGTACTTC.

The rearrangement links TRBV5-1 to TRBJ2-3; TRBD2 agrees at 13 bases. The trim removed 4 bases at V and 2 bases at J, leaving 7 bases unmatched. CDR3 length: 17 amino acids. The germline CDR1 and CDR2 sequences are SGHRS and YFSETQ. The DNA of the CDR3 is TGCGCCAGCAGCGTCGGACTAGCGGGGGCCTCCACAGATACGCAGTATTTT. Its protein product is CASSVGLAGASTDTQYF.

This chain connects TRBV3-1 (or the pseudogene TRBV3-2) to TRBJ2-2, with D possibly being TRBD2 (6 bases). The V end was cut by 4 bases, the J end by 1 base, with 10 bases between. Germline loops: CDR1 LGHDT, CDR2 YNNKEL (reference sequence). The CDR3 totals 15 residues. This CDR3 is CASSPVGGNTGELFF. CDR3 nucleotides: TGTGCCAGCAGCCCGGTCGGGGGGAACACCGGGGAGCTGTTTTTT.